This TCR beta chain was observed in a study of prognosis after radiotherapy for stage I lung cancer. Across the whole study: Operability status for all non-small cell lung cancer patients was recorded as medically inoperable. With some 13 men and over 5 women, the cohort's median age was roughly 75 years, range roughly 53–95. Findings of the study overall: Gene usage, both TRBV and TRBJ, reportedly differed between patients with metastases and patients without them.

Two-round multiplex PCR, the amplification method, yielded TCR beta CDR3 from genomic DNA. Primers specific to each TRBV and TRBJ gene drove first-round PCR. From the multiplex PCR reads, TCRdb called clonotypes with MiXCR, one entry per CDR3 protein. This sample has fewer than 65,000 distinct CDR3 sequences, with roughly 35% found just once. This clonotype came up many times. Its target is unknown. CDR3 length: 15 amino acids. V was pared by 0 bases and J by 6 bases, with 12 bases between. Germline lookup yields CDR1 LNHNV and CDR2 YYDKDF (reference sequence). The sample in question was PBMCs, obtained before or after stereotactic body radiation therapy (not recorded which). This TCR was recovered from a donor of 50 years or more with non-small cell lung cancer. V is TRBV15 and J is TRBJ2-1; D perhaps matches TRBD2 (5 bases). This chain's CDR3 is CATSRDPGKGNEQFF. CDR3 in DNA: TGTGCCACCAGCAGAGATCCCGGGAAGGGCAATGAGCAGTTCTTC.